This T cell receptor beta chain was identified in a study of OX40 agonist ivuxolimab in advanced cancers. About the research overall: Eligibility rules accepted prior anti-PD-1, anti-PD-L1 or anti-CTLA-4 therapy, and over 30% had some. Three patients showed partial responses: one hepatocellular carcinoma and two cutaneous melanoma cases.

Note on this clone: Antigen: not known.

General observations from the study: Specificity for antigen went undetermined in the expanded peripheral T cells. More expanded clones were found, on average, in CD8+ than in CD4+ T cells.

The CDR3 runs to 15 residues. J lost 8 bases, V lost 1 base, and 7 bases had no gene match. Germline V gives CDR1 LGHNA, CDR2 YSLEER. The assay was immunoSEQ multiplex PCR, and TCRdb's table has in-frame clones only and misses some. The sample comprises 55,000 to 60,000 clones, about 93% of which are singletons, and approximately 20% rests with the top ten. The clonotype was recovered from an adult with an advanced solid tumor such as melanoma, head and neck, liver or kidney cancer. The chain uses TRBV4-3 and TRBJ2-1, with 8 bases that match TRBD2. The material was CD4+ or CD8+ T cells sorted from blood, obtained in a trial of the OX40 agonist ivuxolimab. The CDR3 sequence: CASSQVAGPGDEQFF. CDR3 DNA: TGCGCCAGCAGCCAAGTAGCGGGACCTGGGGATGAGCAGTTCTTC.